A single sample gave rise to the 3 T cell receptor beta chains below, sequenced in a study of blood T cell repertoires in COVID-19. Data came from immunoSEQ multiplex PCR; TCRdb stores just in-frame clones and leaves some out. This sample has 300,000 to 400,000 clones; approximately 86% occur once, and the top ten carry around 4.5%. Sequencing was performed on PBMCs or T cells enriched from blood (not recorded which). The receptors derive from a woman aged 40 to 50 with acute COVID-19.

V gene TRBV28 combines with J gene TRBJ2-3; D may be TRBD2 (5 bases). V dropped 2 bases and J dropped 2 bases, with 11 bases sitting between them. The CDR3 runs 15 residues. Germline lookup yields CDR1 MDHEN and CDR2 SYDVKM. CDR3 region: CASSLPGLTTDTQYF. In nucleotides, the CDR3 is TGTGCCAGCAGTTTACCTGGACTGACCACAGATACGCAGTATTTT.

The chain combines TRBV6-2 or TRBV6-3 with TRBJ2-1; 10 bases align to TRBD2. The germline gives CDR1 MNHEY, CDR2 SVGEGT. The V gene end was trimmed by 6 bases and the J gene end by 3 bases; junction bases not matched to a gene: 5. This CDR3 has 15 residues. CDR3 in amino acids: CASSLAGGIYNEQFF. Here the CDR3 DNA reads TGTGCCAGCAGCTTAGCGGGGGGAATCTACAATGAGCAGTTCTTC.

This chain links TRBV15 with TRBJ1-2; 7 bases agree with TRBD1. Germline loops: CDR1 LNHNV, CDR2 YYDKDF (reference sequence). Trimming took 2 bases from V and 3 from J; bases not matched to a gene: 6. There are 15 residues in the CDR3. The CDR3 DNA reads TGTGCCACCAGCAGATTGGGACAGCCGCACTATGGCTACACCTTC. This translates into CATSRLGQPHYGYTF.